The clone carrying this T cell receptor beta chain occurred many times. These data are taken from a study of blood T cell repertoires in COVID-19. As for the study in general: There were acute and convalescent COVID-19 samples, and they came from the United States, Italy and Spain. Sources were T cells, B-cell-depleted T cells, or PBMCs; the material itself was cDNA or gDNA.

Here immunoSEQ multiplex PCR was the method, and the copy in TCRdb shows in-frame clones only, minus some. Counted here are roughly 270,000 clones, roughly 86% occurring once; the ten biggest clones make up roughly 9%. This receptor was taken from a man in his late teens or twenties with active or convalescent COVID-19. Sequenced sample: peripheral blood.

Written as DNA, the CDR3 is TGTGCCAGCAGCCTAACAGGGGGGAGCACTGAAGCTTTCTTT. This gives the protein CASSLTGGSTEAFF. The chain employs TRBV5-5 and TRBJ1-1; 8 bases align to TRBD1. CDR1 and CDR2 (germline): SGHKS, YYEKEE (reference sequence). V gave up 4 bases and J gave up 4 bases; unmatched junction bases: 6. The CDR3 totals 14 residues.